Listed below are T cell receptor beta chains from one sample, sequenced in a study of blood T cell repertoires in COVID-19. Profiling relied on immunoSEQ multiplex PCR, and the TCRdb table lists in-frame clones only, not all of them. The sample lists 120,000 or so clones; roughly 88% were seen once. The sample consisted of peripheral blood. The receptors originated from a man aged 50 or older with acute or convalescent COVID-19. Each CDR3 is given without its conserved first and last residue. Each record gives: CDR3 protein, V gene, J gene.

cdr3_aa: ASSLLRSSGNTIY
v_call: TRBV11-2
j_call: TRBJ1-3

cdr3_aa: ALSGGSYNEQF
v_call: TRBV24-1
j_call: TRBJ2-1

cdr3_aa: ATFGLNEKLF
v_call: TRBV24-1
j_call: TRBJ1-4

cdr3_aa: ASSPRERGSRKPQH
v_call: TRBV18
j_call: TRBJ1-5

cdr3_aa: ATSRAPDTSYEQY
v_call: TRBV15
j_call: TRBJ2-7

cdr3_aa: ASSIHPGQGALNTEAF
v_call: TRBV19
j_call: TRBJ1-1

cdr3_aa: ASSPLAGNEQY
v_call: TRBV2
j_call: TRBJ2-7

cdr3_aa: ASSLAGLSSYEQY
v_call: TRBV11-2
j_call: TRBJ2-7

cdr3_aa: ASSPDRGYEQY
v_call: TRBV7-9
j_call: TRBJ2-7

cdr3_aa: ASSELQETNEQF
v_call: TRBV25-1
j_call: TRBJ2-1

cdr3_aa: ASSVQGAFTEAF
v_call: TRBV19
j_call: TRBJ1-1

cdr3_aa: ATRDRGTNYGYT
v_call: TRBV19
j_call: TRBJ1-2

cdr3_aa: ASTHGGGPVEQY
v_call: TRBV7-2
j_call: TRBJ2-7

cdr3_aa: ASSPGLAGVTDTQY
v_call: TRBV14
j_call: TRBJ2-3

cdr3_aa: ATSRELAGGSNEQF
v_call: TRBV15
j_call: TRBJ2-1

cdr3_aa: ASSSYRQTYEQY
v_call: TRBV27
j_call: TRBJ2-7

cdr3_aa: ASRHGLAGGHTGELF
v_call: TRBV11-2
j_call: TRBJ2-2

cdr3_aa: ASSLRATGDGGYGYT
v_call: TRBV7-2
j_call: TRBJ1-2

cdr3_aa: ATSDSGLGGHEQF
v_call: TRBV24-1
j_call: TRBJ2-1

cdr3_aa: ASSLVGGPLH
v_call: TRBV7-8
j_call: TRBJ1-6

cdr3_aa: ASLAVDTGELF
v_call: TRBV6-5
j_call: TRBJ2-2

cdr3_aa: ASSYGSRGYT
v_call: TRBV6-2/TRBV6-3
j_call: TRBJ1-2

cdr3_aa: ASSPSAASSYNSPLH
v_call: TRBV18
j_call: TRBJ1-6

cdr3_aa: ASSPSGSPSGIYEQY
v_call: TRBV7-2
j_call: TRBJ2-7

cdr3_aa: ASSIEVFSNQPQH
v_call: TRBV19
j_call: TRBJ1-5

cdr3_aa: ASSSGQSGNTIY
v_call: TRBV7-9
j_call: TRBJ1-3

cdr3_aa: ASSQGRGEIREQY
v_call: TRBV7-9
j_call: TRBJ2-7

cdr3_aa: ASSPYLDNEQF
v_call: TRBV18
j_call: TRBJ2-1

cdr3_aa: ATSDPRQGAGELF
v_call: TRBV24-1
j_call: TRBJ2-2

cdr3_aa: ASSQVTGRNSYEQY
v_call: TRBV3-1/TRBV3-2
j_call: TRBJ2-7

cdr3_aa: ASSKNGQTGNTIY
v_call: TRBV5-1
j_call: TRBJ1-3

cdr3_aa: AWSLRGGYGYT
v_call: TRBV30
j_call: TRBJ1-2

cdr3_aa: ASSIAAGDSNQPQH
v_call: TRBV19
j_call: TRBJ1-5

cdr3_aa: ASSPVGGDDTGELF
v_call: TRBV5-6
j_call: TRBJ2-2

cdr3_aa: ASRTGKTDQPQH
v_call: TRBV7-8
j_call: TRBJ1-5

cdr3_aa: AISEVSMAGTEQF
v_call: TRBV10-3
j_call: TRBJ2-1

cdr3_aa: ASSTQRTASNQPQH
v_call: TRBV19
j_call: TRBJ1-5

cdr3_aa: ASTWGLNTEAF
v_call: TRBV2
j_call: TRBJ1-1

cdr3_aa: ASSLYSSYEQY
v_call: TRBV5-5
j_call: TRBJ2-7

cdr3_aa: ASSFLGQASGNTIY
v_call: TRBV11-3
j_call: TRBJ1-3

cdr3_aa: ASSIPPGNTIY
v_call: TRBV9
j_call: TRBJ1-3

cdr3_aa: ASSYSSVMNTGELF
v_call: TRBV6-6
j_call: TRBJ2-2

cdr3_aa: ASSKTSGSYEQY
v_call: TRBV19
j_call: TRBJ2-7

cdr3_aa: ASRTGGSLDTQY
v_call: TRBV19
j_call: TRBJ2-3

cdr3_aa: ASRGQGGTPLH
v_call: TRBV6-5
j_call: TRBJ1-6

cdr3_aa: ATSRGLAGVTDTQY
v_call: TRBV15
j_call: TRBJ2-3

cdr3_aa: ASSEVLAGGTGELF
v_call: TRBV6-1
j_call: TRBJ2-2

cdr3_aa: ASSLRANQPQH
v_call: TRBV11-2
j_call: TRBJ1-5

cdr3_aa: ASSAHGTSGSPTDTQY
v_call: TRBV5-4
j_call: TRBJ2-3

cdr3_aa: ASSPTGDQPQH
v_call: TRBV7-9
j_call: TRBJ1-5

cdr3_aa: ASSSSYYQPQH
v_call: TRBV6-2/TRBV6-3
j_call: TRBJ1-5

cdr3_aa: ASSFGGSYTEAF
v_call: TRBV5-1
j_call: TRBJ1-1

cdr3_aa: ASSHGQGPEQY
v_call: TRBV18
j_call: TRBJ2-7

cdr3_aa: ATGQGRNTGELF
v_call: TRBV5-1
j_call: TRBJ2-2

cdr3_aa: ASSRGQARNNSPLH
v_call: TRBV27
j_call: TRBJ1-6

cdr3_aa: ASSKTGAFVAF
v_call: TRBV6-5
j_call: TRBJ1-1

cdr3_aa: ASEGSLEVAGELF
v_call: TRBV2
j_call: TRBJ2-2

cdr3_aa: ASSYSTGARTEAF
v_call: TRBV6-5
j_call: TRBJ1-1

cdr3_aa: AISDGLAGRGETQY
v_call: TRBV10-3
j_call: TRBJ2-5

cdr3_aa: ATSDPGLAGENEQF
v_call: TRBV24-1
j_call: TRBJ2-1